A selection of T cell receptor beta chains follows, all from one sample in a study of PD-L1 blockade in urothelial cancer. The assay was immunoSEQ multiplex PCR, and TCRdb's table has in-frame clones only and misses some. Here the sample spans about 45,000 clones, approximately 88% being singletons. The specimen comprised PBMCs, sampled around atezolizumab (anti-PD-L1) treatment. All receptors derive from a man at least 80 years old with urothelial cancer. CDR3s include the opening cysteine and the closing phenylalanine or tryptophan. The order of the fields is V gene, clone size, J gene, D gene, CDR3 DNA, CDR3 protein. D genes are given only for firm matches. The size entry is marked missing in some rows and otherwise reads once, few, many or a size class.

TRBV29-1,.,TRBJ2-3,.,TGCAGCGTTGTCGGGGTGGCAGATACGCAGTATTTT,CSVVGVADTQYF
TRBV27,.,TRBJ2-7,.,TGTGCCAGCAGTTCTCAGGGGGGTTACTACGAGCAGTACTTC,CASSSQGGYYEQYF
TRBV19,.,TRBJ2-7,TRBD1,TGTGCCAGTAGTACAGCCGGGACAGGGTCATACGAGCAGTACTTC,CASSTAGTGSYEQYF
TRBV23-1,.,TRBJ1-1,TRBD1,TGCGCCAGCAGCCCAGGGGGCGCGGCGGAAACTGAAGCTTTCTTT,CASSPGGAAETEAFF
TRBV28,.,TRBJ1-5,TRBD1,TGTGCCAGCAGTGGGACAGGGGGTTGGCAGCCCCAGCATTTT,CASSGTGGWQPQHF
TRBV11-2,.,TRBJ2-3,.,TGTGCCAGCAGCCGCGGAGGGATGACAGATACGCAGTATTTT,CASSRGGMTDTQYF
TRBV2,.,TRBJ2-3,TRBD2,TGTGCCAGCAGTGCCGGGACTAGCCGGATAGATACGCAGTATTTT,CASSAGTSRIDTQYF
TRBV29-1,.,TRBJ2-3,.,TGCAGCGTCCGCCTGAGCCCGAACACAGATACGCAGTATTTT,CSVRLSPNTDTQYF
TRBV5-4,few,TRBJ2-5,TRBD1,TGTGCCAGCAGCGAACAGGGGGCGAGGGAGACCCAGTACTTC,CASSEQGARETQYF
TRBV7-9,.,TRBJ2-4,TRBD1,TGTGCCAGCAGCTCCGATTCTGTAGGGGGCCTAGCCAAAAACATTCAGTACTTC,CASSSDSVGGLAKNIQYF
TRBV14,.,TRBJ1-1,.,TGTGCCAGCAGCCAAGAAAGGTACAGGAACACTGAAGCTTTCTTT,CASSQERYRNTEAFF
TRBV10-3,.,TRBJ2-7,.,TGTGCCATCAGTGGGTGGGGCGGGGTCGGTGAGCAGTACTTC,CAISGWGGVGEQYF
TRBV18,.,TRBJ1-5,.,TGTGCCAGCTCACCAATGGAGGGTCAGCCCCAGCATTTT,CASSPMEGQPQHF
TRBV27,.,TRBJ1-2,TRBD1,TGTGCCAGCAGTTTCCTCAGGGGGCGTAACTATGGCTACACCTTC,CASSFLRGRNYGYTF
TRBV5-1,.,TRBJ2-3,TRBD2,TGCGCCAGCAGCTCTCAGACTAGCGGGAGCACAGATACGCAGTATTTT,CASSSQTSGSTDTQYF
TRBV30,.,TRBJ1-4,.,TGTGCCTCCAACCGGGGGTTGAATGAAAAACTGTTTTTT,CASNRGLNEKLFF
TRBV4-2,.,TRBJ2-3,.,TGTGCCAGCAGCCCCAGACTAGGAGCAGGGGATACGCAGTATTTT,CASSPRLGAGDTQYF
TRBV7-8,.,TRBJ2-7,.,TGTGCCAGCAGCCCACCCCAACAAGTTCTCAGTCACTTC,CASSPPQQVLSHF
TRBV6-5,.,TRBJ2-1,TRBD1,TGTGCCAGCAGTTACGACAGGGGGAGTTACAATGAGCAGTTCTTC,CASSYDRGSYNEQFF
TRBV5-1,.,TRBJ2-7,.,TGCGCCAGCAGCTTGGCTGGACAGACCTACGAGCAGTACTTC,CASSLAGQTYEQYF
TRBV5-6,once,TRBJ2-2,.,TGTGCCAGCAGCTTGTTTTGGCAGGTCGCGAACACCGGGGAGCTGTTTTTT,CASSLFWQVANTGELFF
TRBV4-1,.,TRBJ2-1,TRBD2,TGCGCCAGCAGCGTGGGGACTAGCGGTTTTAGCTCCTACAATGAGCAGTTCTTC,CASSVGTSGFSSYNEQFF